The 23 T cell receptor beta chains below all came from one sample that was sequenced in a study of blood T cell repertoires in COVID-19 (TCRdb year 2020). Library method: the immunoSEQ multiplex PCR assay. The source is immuneACCESS, and TCRdb retained only in-frame sequences with V and J called. Part of the clones is not carried over; for the studies checked, unresolved V genes explain less than half of this, and the remainder is unexplained. Counted in this sample were around 180,000 clones; about 80% of them appeared once. The ten largest make up under 8.5% of the sample. What was sequenced was peripheral blood. These receptors were collected from a human donor in a cohort sampled during active COVID-19.

The chain links TRBV13 to TRBJ2-7; 10 bases are shared with TRBD1. Germline loops: CDR1 PRHDT, CDR2 FYEKMQ (reference sequence). This CDR3 has 18 amino acids. J was trimmed by 0 bases and V by 4 bases; bases with no gene match: 12. The CDR3 loop reads CASSSLTTGQGGSYEQYF. Here the CDR3 DNA reads TGTGCCAGCAGCTCCCTAACCACTGGACAGGGGGGCTCCTACGAGCAGTACTTC.

This chain links TRBV7-6 with TRBJ2-3, with TRBD2 identical over 10 bases. Germline values: CDR1 SGHVS, CDR2 FNYEAQ. The CDR3 sequence is 17 residues long. V lost 1 base, J lost 0 bases, and 4 bases stayed unmatched. The DNA of the CDR3 is TGTGCCAGCAGCTTAGAGAGCGGGGGGGTTAGCACAGATACGCAGTATTTT. As protein: CASSLESGGVSTDTQYF.

The chain uses TRBV7-3 and TRBJ2-3; D perhaps matches TRBD2 (6 bases). Trimming took 5 bases from V and 0 from J, leaving 18 bases between them. Germline V lookup: CDR1 SGHTA, CDR2 FQGTGA. The CDR3 contains 17 residues. In nucleotides, the CDR3 is TGTGCCAGCAGCCCAGGGAGGCTAGCGTTTAGCACAGATACGCAGTATTTT. Its protein is CASSPGRLAFSTDTQYF.

The chain employs TRBV12-2 and TRBJ1-5; the D call TRBD1 from the table was never checked on the DNA. TRBV12-2 is assigned pseudogene status. The CDR3 contains 17 residues. CDR3 amino acids: CASRLGGTGCSNQPQHF. The CDR3 coding sequence is TGTGCAAGTCGCTTAGGGGGGACAGGGTGTAGCAATCAGCCCCAGCATTTT.

J is TRBJ1-1 and V is TRBV5-1, with D perhaps matching TRBD1 (6 bases). Germline V gives CDR1 SGHRS, CDR2 YFSETQ. The CDR3 contains 15 residues. V lost 4 bases, J lost 0 bases, and 13 bases lay in between. CDR3 sequence: CASSLRWDMNTEAFF. The CDR3 DNA is TGCGCCAGCAGCCTCCGGTGGGACATGAACACTGAAGCTTTCTTT.

The rearrangement joins TRBV3-1 (or the pseudogene TRBV3-2) to TRBJ1-4; possible D gene TRBD1, 5 bases. Germline V gives CDR1 LGHDT, CDR2 YNNKEL (reference sequence). The CDR3 sequence is 15 residues long. The V end was cut by 0 bases, the J end by 8 bases, with 13 bases between. CDR3 region: CASSQDRVSGEKLFF. The CDR3, as DNA: TGTGCCAGCAGCCAAGACAGGGTTTCAGGCGAAAAACTGTTTTTT.

This clone came up a few times. The chain uses TRBV9 and TRBJ1-5; TRBD1 agrees at 7 bases. V lost 2 bases and J lost 3; bases outside the gene matches: 5. The CDR3 contains 15 residues. Germline V gives CDR1 SGDLS, CDR2 YYNGEE. The CDR3 reads CASSVGQDLNQPQHF. The CDR3 region has the DNA TGTGCCAGCAGCGTCGGACAGGACCTCAATCAGCCCCAGCATTTT.

This sequence joins TRBV10-2 and TRBJ2-3; D might be TRBD1 (5 bases). The CDR3 is 17 amino acids. Germline loops: CDR1 WSHSY, CDR2 SAAADI. V was pared by 11 bases and J by 4 bases, with 28 bases between. The CDR3 DNA sequence: TGCGCCCCCGGTAGCCAGGGTTTTGATGTGGGATCAGATACGCAGTATTTT. Its protein is CAPGSQGFDVGSDTQYF.

The CDR3 region is CASRRGSGANVLTF. The CDR3 DNA sequence: TGTGCCAGCAGGCGGGGGTCTGGGGCCAACGTCCTGACTTTC. V is TRBV27 and J is TRBJ2-6, with 7 positions matching TRBD2. The germline CDR1 and CDR2 sequences are MNHEY and SMNVEV (reference sequence). The length of the CDR3 is 14 residues. Trimming at V came to 6 bases and at J to 1 base, leaving 0 bases not matched to a gene.

Of note for this clone: A junction end diverges from the germline sequence, so it may reflect a read error. The gene calls are TRBV5-1 and TRBJ1-1; 8 nucleotides line up with TRBD1. The CDR3 totals 14 residues. Germline lookup yields CDR1 SGHRS and CDR2 YFSETQ. CDR3: CASSLADRVTEAFF. The CDR3 DNA is TGCGCCAGCAGTTTGGCGGACAGGGTCACTGAAGCTTTCTTT.

As DNA, the CDR3 is TGTGCCAGCAGCACCGAGGACAAGTCCCGCACAGATACGCAGTATTTT. Translating gives CASSTEDKSRTDTQYF. V is TRBV7-8 and J is TRBJ2-3; D may be TRBD1 (5 bases). In germline, CDR1 is SGHVS, CDR2 FQNEAQ. With 5 bases removed from V and 1 base from J, the gap between germline ends came to 16 bases. CDR3 size: 16 residues.

This chain connects TRBV18 to TRBJ1-1; possibly TRBD1 for D (5 bases). V was trimmed by 4 bases and J by 0 bases, leaving 6 bases between them. This CDR3 has 13 amino acids. Germline CDR1 is KGHSH and CDR2 is LQKENI. The CDR3 DNA reads as TGTGCCAGCTCACAGGGGATGAACACTGAAGCTTTCTTT. It encodes CASSQGMNTEAFF.

The chain is built from TRBV29-1 and TRBJ1-5, with TRBD1 matching 7 bases. J was trimmed by 3 bases and V by 5 bases; bases with no gene match: 4. Germline V gene data show CDR1 as SQVTM and CDR2 as ANQGSEA. The CDR3 is 13 amino acids. DNA of the CDR3: TGCAGCGTTAAGACAGGGACCAATCAGCCCCAGCATTTT. It is translated as CSVKTGTNQPQHF.

CDR3 sequence reads: CSVDAGANSYEQYF. In DNA form, the CDR3 reads TGCAGCGTTGACGCAGGGGCCAACTCCTACGAGCAGTACTTC. The V gene is TRBV29-1, the J gene TRBJ2-7, with D possibly TRBD1 on 6 matching bases. The CDR3 loop spans 14 amino acids. The V gene's germline CDR1 is SQVTM and CDR2 ANQGSEA. Trimming pared 3 bases from V and 0 bases from J, leaving 12 bases between.

The chain links TRBV9 to TRBJ1-1, with D unresolved. The CDR3 length is 13 residues. V was trimmed by 4 bases and J by 1 base, leaving 8 bases between them. Germline V lookup: CDR1 SGDLS, CDR2 YYNGEE. DNA of the CDR3: TGTGCCAGCAGCCGTCAACAGAACACTGAAGCTTTCTTT. Protein product: CASSRQQNTEAFF.

J is TRBJ2-3 and V is TRBV5-6; tentatively, D is TRBD1 (6 bases). V dropped 4 bases and J dropped 2 bases, with 14 bases sitting between them. Germline CDR1 SGHDT, CDR2 YYEEEE. This CDR3 region has 15 residues. The CDR3 is CASSAEGHFTDTQYF. The CDR3 nucleotides read TGTGCCAGCAGCGCCGAGGGACACTTCACAGATACGCAGTATTTT.

The chain couples TRBV4-1 to TRBJ1-5; tentatively, D is TRBD1 (6 bases). The ends were cut back, 0 bases at V and 4 bases at J, with 10 bases in the middle. This CDR3 is built from 15 residues. The germline CDR1 and CDR2 sequences are MGHRA and YSYEKL. This CDR3 reads CASSQDAQGNQPQHF. The DNA for the CDR3 is TGCGCCAGCAGCCAAGATGCGCAGGGGAATCAGCCCCAGCATTTT.

The gene calls are TRBV6-5 and TRBJ2-7, with TRBD2 matching over 12 bases. Losses at the gene ends were 6 bases for V and 4 bases for J; bases not matched to a gene: 4. CDR1 is MNHEY and CDR2 is SVGAGI in the germline V gene. The CDR3 contains 14 residues. This CDR3 reads CASSPGLAGYEQYF. The CDR3, as DNA: TGTGCCAGCAGCCCGGGACTAGCGGGTTACGAGCAGTACTTC.

J is TRBJ2-5 and V is TRBV3-1 (or the pseudogene TRBV3-2); 16 positions match TRBD2. This CDR3 is built from 17 residues. Germline loops: CDR1 LGHDT, CDR2 YNNKEL (reference sequence). V trimming: 4 bases; J trimming: 4 bases; junction bases outside the gene matches: 6. CDR3 in amino acids: CASSPTGLAGGPETQYF. The CDR3 DNA reads TGTGCCAGCAGCCCTACGGGACTAGCGGGGGGGCCAGAGACCCAGTACTTC.

The chain couples TRBV2 to TRBJ2-1; 10 nucleotides agree with TRBD1. The CDR3 has 15 amino acids. The germline V gene encodes CDR1 SNHLY and CDR2 FYNNEI. V lost 10 bases to trimming and J lost 3 bases; unmatched junction nucleotides: 9. CDR3 bases: TGTGCCACCAACTCCGGGACAGGGGACTACAATGAGCAGTTCTTC. Its protein is CATNSGTGDYNEQFF. Full variable domain (missing parts from reference TRBV2 and TRBJ2-1): EPEVTQTPSHQVTQMGQEVILRCVPISNHLYFYWYRQILGQKVEFLVSFYNNEISEKSEIFDDQFSVERPDGSNFTLKIRSTKLEDSAMYFCATNSGTGDYNEQFFGPGTRLTVL.

The chain carries TRBV6-1 and TRBJ1-2, with 8 bases identical to TRBD1. Germline CDR1 and CDR2: MNHNS and SASEGT. J lost 4 bases, V lost 4 bases, and 11 bases had no gene match. The CDR3 loop spans 16 amino acids. In DNA form, the CDR3 reads TGTGCCAGCAGTGTAAGGACAGGGTATCTCGCCTATGGCTACACCTTC. This encodes CASSVRTGYLAYGYTF.

In DNA, the CDR3 is TGTGCCAGCAGTTACCGAGGTTTTGGGGCCAACGTCCTGACTTTC. Translation: CASSYRGFGANVLTF. The chain employs TRBV27 and TRBJ2-6; D gene unclear. The CDR3 length is 15 residues. V gave up 4 bases and J gave up 3 bases, with 10 bases separating them. Germline V CDR1 and CDR2: MNHEY, SMNVEV (reference sequence). The full variable domain, its missing parts supplied by reference TRBV27 and TRBJ2-6, is EAQVTQNPRYLITVTGKKLTVTCSQNMNHEYMSWYRQDPGLGLRQIYYSMNVEVTDKGDVPEGYKVSRKEKRNFPLILESPSPNQTSLYFCASSYRGFGANVLTFGAGSRLTVL.

The chain is built from TRBV6-1 and TRBJ1-2, with D possibly TRBD1 on 6 matching bases. V lost 0 bases and J lost 4, with 12 bases in between. CDR1 MNHNS and CDR2 SASEGT come from the germline V gene. The CDR3 totals 15 residues. The CDR3 nucleotides read TGTGCCAGCAGTGAAGCGTATGCAGGGGCCTATGGCTACACCTTC. The encoded protein is CASSEAYAGAYGYTF.